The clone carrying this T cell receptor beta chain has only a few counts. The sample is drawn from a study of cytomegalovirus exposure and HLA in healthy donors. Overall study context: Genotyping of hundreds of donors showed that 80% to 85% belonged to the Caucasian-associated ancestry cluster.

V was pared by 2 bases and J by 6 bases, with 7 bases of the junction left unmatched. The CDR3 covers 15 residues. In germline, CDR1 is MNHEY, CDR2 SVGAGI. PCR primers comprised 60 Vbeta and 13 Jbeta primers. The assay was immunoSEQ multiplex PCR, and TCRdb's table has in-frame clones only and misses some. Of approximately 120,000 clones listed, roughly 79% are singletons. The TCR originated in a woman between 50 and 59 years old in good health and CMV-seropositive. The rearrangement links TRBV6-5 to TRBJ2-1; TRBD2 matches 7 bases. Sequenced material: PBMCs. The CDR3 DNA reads TGTGCCAGCAGTTACGGGTGGGGGGGTAGCAATGAGCAGTTCTTC. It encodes CASSYGWGGSNEQFF.